These 10 T cell receptor beta chains came from one sample sequenced in a study of blood T cells in healthy people across ages. Then a second PCR, running roughly 6 to 12 cycles, was carried out with a sample-barcoded 5' primer and a J-beta primer mix. MiXCR was run by TCRdb on the 5' RACE reads, yielding one entry per CDR3 protein. The data show more than 650,000 distinct CDR3 sequences, around a fifth seen once. The source material was blood. The receptors here all came from a man aged 65 to 79 in good health.

The sample holds a few counts of this clonotype. The chain couples TRBV4-2 to TRBJ2-1, with D unresolved. The germline V gene encodes CDR1 LGHNA and CDR2 YNFKEQ. The CDR3 is 11 amino acids. The germline V and J ends were trimmed by 11 bases and 10 bases, with 15 bases remaining between them. The CDR3 spells CAVPQVFEQFF. CDR3 bases: TGTGCCGTGCCTCAGGTTTTCGAGCAGTTCTTC.

This clonotype came up a few times. The chain joins TRBV5-1 to TRBJ1-1, with TRBD1 matching 8 bases. V lost 0 bases, J lost 1 base, and 5 bases stayed unmatched. The CDR3 contains 16 residues. Germline V CDR1 and CDR2: SGHRS, YFSETQ. DNA of the CDR3: TGCGCCAGCAGCTTGGGACAGGGGCGGGAGAACACTGAAGCTTTCTTT. The encoded protein is CASSLGQGRENTEAFF.

This clonotype came up a few times. The junction does not match germline at one end; this may be a read error. The rearrangement uses TRBV20-1 and TRBJ2-7; D is uncertain. This CDR3 is built from 12 residues. CDR1 is DFQATT and CDR2 is SNEGSKA in the germline V gene (reference sequence). CDR3 coding DNA: TGCAATGCTCAGGTTTACAACTACGAGCAGTACTTC. Protein product: CNAQVYNYEQYF.

This clonotype was found a few times. The chain recombines TRBV19 with TRBJ1-3; TRBD1 aligns across 7 bases. The CDR3 has 15 residues. After removal of 7 bases from V and 5 bases from J, the junction contained 11 bases not matched to a gene. The germline gives CDR1 LNHDA, CDR2 SQIVND (reference sequence). The CDR3 spells CASNSGTENRNTIYF. CDR3 sequence (DNA): TGTGCCAGTAATTCCGGGACAGAGAATAGAAACACCATATATTTT.

This clonotype has more than one count but fewer than ten. The chain links TRBV6-2 or TRBV6-3 to TRBJ2-7, with 9 bases fitting TRBD2. Trimming took 5 bases from V and 4 from J; bases not matched to a gene: 6. Germline V gene data show CDR1 as MNHEY and CDR2 as SVGEGT. The CDR3 is 14 residues long. In DNA form, the CDR3 reads TGTGCCAGCAGTCTGCTAGCGGGGTCTTACGAGCAGTACGTC. Translating it yields CASSLLAGSYEQYV.

The chain links TRBV20-1 to TRBJ2-5; weak D call: TRBD2 (5 bases). This CDR3 is built from 14 residues. V lost 0 bases and J lost 4, with 12 bases in between. Germline lookup yields CDR1 DFQATT and CDR2 SNEGSKA (reference sequence). This CDR3 is CSARDKGVRETQYF. The CDR3 nucleotides are TGCAGTGCTAGAGATAAGGGAGTAAGAGAGACCCAGTACTTC.

This clonotype has a handful of counts. The genes are TRBV12-3 or TRBV12-4 and TRBJ2-6, with D tentatively TRBD1 (5 bases). The V end lost 7 bases, the J end lost 2 bases, and 15 bases lay between the germline ends. The CDR3 totals 16 residues. Here the CDR3 DNA reads TGTGCCAGCACCGATAACAGGAAGGCTGGGGCCAACGTCCTGACTTTC. Its translation is CASTDNRKAGANVLTF.

This chain's CDR3 is CASSESTQGSAFF. In DNA form, the CDR3 reads TGCGCCAGCAGTGAGTCGACTCAGGGATCAGCTTTCTTT. The rearrangement links TRBV10-2 to TRBJ1-1, with D possibly TRBD1 on 5 matching bases. CDR1 WSHSY and CDR2 SAAADI come from the germline V gene. There are 13 residues in the CDR3. Trimming took off 0 bases at V and 10 bases at J, with 12 bases between the two ends.

This chain connects TRBV15 to TRBJ2-2; D ambiguous. CDR3 length: 15 amino acids. The germline V gene encodes CDR1 LNHNV and CDR2 YYDKDF (reference sequence). V gave up 7 bases and J gave up 2 bases, with 14 bases separating them. CDR3 sequence: CATTAPLDNTGELFF. The CDR3 DNA reads TGTGCCACCACCGCCCCCCTAGACAACACCGGGGAGCTGTTTTTT.

This clonotype has only a few counts. With a much larger clone just one base away, this may be a read error. The rearrangement uses TRBV10-2 and TRBJ2-3; no definite D call. From germline, CDR1 is WSHSY and CDR2 SAAADI. This CDR3 is built from 12 residues. Deletions cut 5 bases from V and 7 bases from J, with 10 bases between. The CDR3 loop reads CASSPVANTQYF. The CDR3 bases are TGCGCCAGCAGTCCCGTCGCAAATACGCAGTATTTT.